This T cell receptor (beta chain) was captured in a study of vaccination effects on CD4 cells after COVID-19. Profiled with immunoSEQ multiplex PCR; TCRdb holds only in-frame clones, not every one. Of approximately 74,000 clones listed, more than 60% are singletons. For this clone: Its antigen is still unknown.

Ahead of sequencing, the ViraFEST assay grew antigen-specific CD4+ T cells using viral peptide pools. Culturing for nine to ten days preceded CD4+ T cell isolation. As their vaccination, participants received two doses of either BNT162b2 or mRNA-1273. The receptor's source is a human donor who received a COVID-19 vaccine. The sequences come from CD4+ T cells from PBMCs cultured with HCoV-OC43 spike peptides, collected after COVID-19 vaccination. Subset specified: HCoV-OC43 spike overlapping peptide pool stimulation.

CDR3 in DNA: TGTGCCAGCAGTTTATTGGGGGCTGAAGCTTTCTTT. This sequence encodes CASSLLGAEAFF. The J gene is TRBJ1-1, the V gene TRBV12-3 or TRBV12-4; D possibly corresponds to TRBD1 (5 bases). Trimming removed 2 bases from V and 6 bases from J, with 7 bases in between. The CDR3 is made up of 12 amino acids.